These 19 T cell receptor beta chains came from one sample sequenced in a study of vaccination and CD4 T cells after COVID-19. Time point of the sample: late sampling 161 to 241 days after vaccination in a few convalescent patients. Treatment here: 10-day PBMC culture with coronavirus spike peptide pools or control peptides (ViraFEST assay). The Oncomine TCR Beta short-read assay sequenced DNA from cultured CD4+ T cells. TCRdb passed the PCR reads through MiXCR, listing each CDR3 protein once. Of about 20,000 distinct CDR3 sequences in the sample, 30% to 40% were seen once. These TCRs' antigens remain unknown. Sample: CD4+ T cells from blood, cultured in vitro, taken about 7 months after SARS-CoV-2 vaccination. The source is a human donor who had recovered from COVID-19.

The genes are TRBV24-1 and TRBJ2-2; 10 bases align to TRBD2. Germline V gene lookup returns CDR1 KGHDR and CDR2 SFDVKD. After removal of 3 bases from V and 5 bases from J, the junction contained 5 bases not matched to a gene. The length of the CDR3 is 16 residues. The CDR3 here is CATSDPGLAPTGELFF. In DNA, the CDR3 is TGTGCCACCAGTGATCCGGGACTAGCGCCGACCGGGGAGCTGTTTTTT.

This clonotype came up a few times. The V call is TRBV24-1, the J call TRBJ1-2; no firm D call. Germline CDR1 KGHDR, CDR2 SFDVKD. CDR3 length: 16 residues. The V gene lost 4 bases and the J gene lost 6 bases, with 20 bases spanning the gap. The CDR3 here is CATSDTRTRAMNGYTF. The DNA for the CDR3 is TGTGCCACCAGTGACACCCGTACGAGGGCGATGAATGGCTACACCTTC.

This chain links TRBV7-9 with TRBJ2-7; 9 nucleotides match TRBD1. The CDR3 has 15 residues. Germline V gene sequence: CDR1 SEHNR, CDR2 FQNEAQ (reference sequence). The V gene end was trimmed by 5 bases and the J gene end by 5 bases; junction bases not matched to a gene: 10. The CDR3 DNA follows: TGTGCCAGCAGCCGACGCCGGGACAGGGTGGACGAGCAGTACTTC. Amino acid sequence: CASSRRRDRVDEQYF.

The chain is built from TRBV7-2 and TRBJ2-7, with 7 nucleotides matching TRBD1. The CDR3 extends over 14 amino acids. Germline trimming cut 0 bases from V and 2 bases from J; bases unmatched to any gene: 1. Germline V CDR1 and CDR2: SGHTA, FQGNSA. For the CDR3, the DNA is TGTGCCAGCAGCTTAGCAGGGGGCGCCTACGAGCAGTACTTC. This translates into CASSLAGGAYEQYF.

V and J are TRBV10-3 and TRBJ2-7; tentatively, D is TRBD1 or TRBD2 (5 bases each). The germline V gene has CDR1 ENHRY and CDR2 SYGVKD. The length of the CDR3 is 16 residues. Trimming cost V 4 bases and J 3 bases, with 19 bases left between them. In DNA form, the CDR3 reads TGTGCCATCAGTGTTGTGGGGGTAAACACTCTCTACGAGCAGTACTTC. It is translated as CAISVVGVNTLYEQYF.

The gene calls are TRBV6-5 and TRBJ1-2; D may be TRBD1 (6 bases). Germline V gene data show CDR1 as MNHEY and CDR2 as SVGAGI. V was pared by 0 bases and J by 6 bases, with 14 bases between. The length of the CDR3 is 15 residues. CDR3 nucleotide sequence: TGTGCCAGCAGTTACTCGAGCAGGGGTGAGGATGGCTACACCTTC. Amino acid sequence: CASSYSSRGEDGYTF.

This clonotype occurred a few times. The chain has TRBV7-8 and TRBJ2-5; 10 bases line up with TRBD1. Germline V CDR1 and CDR2: SGHVS, FQNEAQ. V gave up 2 bases and J gave up 5 bases; unmatched junction bases: 5. The CDR3 is made up of 15 amino acids. CDR3 DNA sequence: TGTGCCAGCAGCTTAAGGGACAGGGGTCGGGAGACCCAGTACTTC. Its protein is CASSLRDRGRETQYF.

This clonotype was detected a few times. This chain connects TRBV7-6 to TRBJ2-7; a weak D match, TRBD1 (6 bases). V lost 0 bases, J lost 0 bases, and 15 bases lay in between. This CDR3 region has 17 residues. CDR1 and CDR2 from the germline V gene are SGHVS and FNYEAQ. The CDR3 region has the DNA TGTGCCAGCAGCTTAGCCCCGACAGGTACGACCTCCTACGAGCAGTACTTC. Residues: CASSLAPTGTTSYEQYF.

The chain joins TRBV19 to TRBJ2-5, with 9 bases lining up with TRBD2. Trimming took 6 bases from V and 5 from J; bases not matched to a gene: 10. Germline CDR1 and CDR2: LNHDA and SQIVND (reference sequence). CDR3 length: 15 amino acids. CDR3 bases: TGTGCCAGTAGACCAATAGCGGGAGCCGGTGAGACCCAGTACTTC. It is translated as CASRPIAGAGETQYF.

This clonotype was seen only a few times. This chain links TRBV20-1 with TRBJ1-2; TRBD1 is a possible D gene (6 bases). The ends were cut back, 5 bases at V and 2 bases at J, with 18 bases in the middle. There are 15 residues in the CDR3. Germline lookup yields CDR1 DFQATT and CDR2 SNEGSKA (reference sequence). CDR3 coding DNA: TGCAGTGCTCAGCTAGGGGGAAGTGAAAACTATGGCTACACCTTC. The encoded protein is CSAQLGGSENYGYTF.

This clonotype has only a few counts. V usage is TRBV10-3 and J usage is TRBJ1-2; D gene uncertain. Per the germline V gene, CDR1 is ENHRY and CDR2 is SYGVKD. The CDR3 has 12 residues. Trimming left V 10 bases short and J 8 bases short, with 17 bases between. The CDR3 region is CATTGRSRGYTF. Written as DNA, the CDR3 is TGTGCCACAACCGGACGGTCACGGGGCTACACCTTC.

V is TRBV10-3 and J is TRBJ2-5; TRBD2 matches at 9 bases. From germline, CDR1 is ENHRY and CDR2 SYGVKD. The CDR3 runs 14 residues. V shed 6 bases, J shed 0 bases, and the junction held 2 bases outside the gene matches. The CDR3 loop is CAIRRLADQETQYF. The CDR3 DNA is TGTGCCATCAGGAGACTAGCGGACCAAGAGACCCAGTACTTC.

The chain carries TRBV7-3 and TRBJ1-1; the D gene is possibly TRBD1 (5 bases). The CDR3 extends over 14 amino acids. Trimming cost V 5 bases and J 6 bases, with 16 bases left between them. CDR1 and CDR2 (germline): SGHTA, FQGTGA. For the CDR3, the DNA is TGTGCCAGCAGCCTAAGGGGTGGGATGGCTGAAGCTTTCTTT. This codes for CASSLRGGMAEAFF.

This chain uses TRBV20-1 with TRBJ2-3, with D possibly matching TRBD1 (5 bases). The CDR3 extends over 13 amino acids. Germline CDR1 is DFQATT and CDR2 is SNEGSKA (reference sequence). V lost 4 bases, J lost 4 bases, and 12 bases lay in between. CDR3 DNA: TGCAGTGCTAAAAACCAGGGCCCAGATACGCAGTATTTT. This codes for CSAKNQGPDTQYF.

As concerns this clonotype: A junction boundary mismatches the germline segment, possibly from a read error. As DNA, the CDR3 is TGTGCCAGCAGCAGGGGCGGGACTGAAGCTCTCTTT. Its protein product is CASSRGGTEALF. The chain is built from TRBV6-2 or TRBV6-3 and TRBJ1-1; possible D gene TRBD1, 6 bases. This CDR3 has 12 amino acids. Germline V gene data show CDR1 as MNHEY and CDR2 as SVGEGT.

This clonotype has more than one count but fewer than ten. CDR3 region: CSARGGREIVGYTF. The CDR3, as DNA: TGCAGTGCTAGAGGGGGTAGGGAGATTGTGGGCTACACCTTC. The rearrangement links TRBV20-1 to TRBJ1-2; D gene unclear. Germline lookup yields CDR1 DFQATT and CDR2 SNEGSKA (reference sequence). This CDR3 spans 14 amino acids. With 1 base removed from V and 8 bases from J, the gap between germline ends came to 17 bases.

The chain combines TRBV25-1 with TRBJ1-2; 12 nucleotides align to TRBD1. CDR3 size: 14 residues. V was clipped by 6 bases and J by 7 bases; unmatched bases: 6. The germline V gene encodes CDR1 MGHDK and CDR2 SYGVNS. CDR3 region: CASSPGQGAVGYTF. The CDR3 DNA is TGTGCCAGCAGCCCGGGACAGGGGGCTGTTGGCTACACCTTC.

The chain employs TRBV7-9 and TRBJ1-1, with 7 bases fitting TRBD1. Germline loops: CDR1 SEHNR, CDR2 FQNEAQ (reference sequence). The ends lost 4 bases at V and 8 bases at J; junction bases unmatched: 7. The CDR3 is 13 residues long. CDR3 residues: CASSYPGGQEAFF. The CDR3 DNA is TGTGCCAGCAGCTACCCGGGGGGACAGGAAGCTTTCTTT.

This clonotype has just a few counts. The chain joins TRBV6-1 to TRBJ1-5; D not certain. Germline CDR1 reads MNHNS; CDR2 reads SASEGT. The CDR3 length is 11 residues. V lost 2 bases and J lost 11, with 7 bases in between. The CDR3 spells CASSELGAQHF. The DNA of the CDR3 is TGTGCCAGCAGTGAACTCGGCGCCCAGCATTTT.